Described below is a single T cell receptor (beta chain) sequence and its context. Its antigen is unknown. No much larger clone is present one base from it, and per-base qualities are unavailable. At the junction V is shortened by 3 bases and J by 4 bases; bases outside the gene matches: 6. From the cysteine up to the phenylalanine, the CDR3 has a length of 15 residues. The only DNA kept is the CDR3, 45 bases in frame from the first base. Looking up the germline V gene yields CDR1 KGHDR and CDR2 SFDVKD. The record originates from a study of blood T cell repertoires in COVID-19 (dated by TCRdb to the early 2020s). Background on the whole study: The collaborator samples originated in the United States, Italy and Spain and spanned the acute and convalescent phases of COVID-19. The prospective study material was composed of cDNA or gDNA derived from T cells, B-cell-depleted T cells, or PBMCs. Subjects who had been exposed to COVID-19, were actively infected with it, or had recovered from it provided the deeply sampled blood TCRbeta repertoires that made up the dataset. A freely available public database, intended as a resource for researchers studying the immune response to SARS-CoV-2, is where the repertoires were released. Samples came from the ongoing ImmuneRACE study (first 160 participants) plus 1,254 subjects from 6 global collaborators. Nearly every sample came with metadata listing a de-identified subject ID, COVID-19 status, age in years and sex. Where available, HLA class I and class II types were obtained from metadata supplied by the sample provider rather than from assay-based typing.

Samples from volunteer blood donors who had recovered from COVID-19 were contributed by a second Seattle source. Collaborating institutions collected whole blood in K2EDTA tubes following their own protocols. Collaborator samples were shipped for TCRbeta analysis as frozen whole blood, isolated PBMCs, or DNA extracted from either sample type. Summary of the overall study and its limitations: Clinical and demographic metadata were provided uncurated, with the amount varying by source and participant.

TCRbeta CDR3 regions were amplified from genomic DNA by means of the immunoSEQ Assay, a bias-controlled multiplex PCR. From the authors' description of their analysis: The number of nucleated cells in each sample was estimated from the amplification of reference gene primers within the assay. Sequence reads were collapsed and filtered to measure the absolute abundance of every unique TCRbeta CDR3 rearrangement. For each sample, productive Simpson clonality was calculated as the square root of Simpson's diversity index across productive rearrangements. Sourced from immuneACCESS, this table was stored by TCRdb with only in-frame sequences that have V and J called. A share of the clones is absent; for the studies checked, an unresolved V gene accounts for under half, and the remainder has no known explanation. V and J calls and clone size are as listed in that table; D and trimming were resolved from the DNA. A total of roughly 120,000 clones appear in this sample, roughly 90% of them only once. Together, the top ten hold 6% to 9.5% of the sample.

The clonotype originates from a man in his sixties or seventies who had recovered from COVID-19. Recombination linked TRBV24-1 to TRBJ2-5; 8 bases in between match TRBD2. The sample consisted of peripheral blood. Here is the DNA: TGTGCCACCAGTGATCCTGTGGCGGGGGGAGAGACCCAGTACTTC. The translation is CATSDPVAGGETQYF.